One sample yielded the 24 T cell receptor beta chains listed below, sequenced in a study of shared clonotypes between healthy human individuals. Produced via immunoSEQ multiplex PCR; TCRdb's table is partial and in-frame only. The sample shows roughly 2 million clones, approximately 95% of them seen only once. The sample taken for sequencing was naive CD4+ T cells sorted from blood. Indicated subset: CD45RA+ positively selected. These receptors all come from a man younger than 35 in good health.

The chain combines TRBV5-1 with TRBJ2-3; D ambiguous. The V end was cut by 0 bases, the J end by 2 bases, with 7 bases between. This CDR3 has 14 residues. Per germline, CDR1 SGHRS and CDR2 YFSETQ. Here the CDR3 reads CASSLDHFTDTQYF. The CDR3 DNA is TGCGCCAGCAGCTTGGATCATTTCACAGATACGCAGTATTTT.

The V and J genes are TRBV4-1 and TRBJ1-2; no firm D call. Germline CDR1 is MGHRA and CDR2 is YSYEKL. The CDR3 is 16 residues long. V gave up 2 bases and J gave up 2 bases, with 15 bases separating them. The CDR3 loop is CASSQPLEGRNYGYTF. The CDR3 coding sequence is TGCGCCAGCAGCCAACCCTTGGAGGGCCGAAACTATGGCTACACCTTC.

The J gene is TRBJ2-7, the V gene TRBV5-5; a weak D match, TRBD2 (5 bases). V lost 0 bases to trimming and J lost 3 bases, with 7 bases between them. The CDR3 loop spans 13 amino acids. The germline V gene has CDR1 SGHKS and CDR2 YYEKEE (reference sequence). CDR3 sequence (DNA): TGTGCCAGCAGCTTGGTGACTATCTACGAGCAGTACTTC. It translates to CASSLVTIYEQYF.

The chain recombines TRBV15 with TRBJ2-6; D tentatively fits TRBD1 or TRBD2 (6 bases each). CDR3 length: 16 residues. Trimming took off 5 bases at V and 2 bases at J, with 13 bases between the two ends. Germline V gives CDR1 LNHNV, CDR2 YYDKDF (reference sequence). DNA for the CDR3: TGTGCCACCAGCTCAATAAGGGGGGCTGGGGCCAACGTCCTGACTTTC. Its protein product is CATSSIRGAGANVLTF.

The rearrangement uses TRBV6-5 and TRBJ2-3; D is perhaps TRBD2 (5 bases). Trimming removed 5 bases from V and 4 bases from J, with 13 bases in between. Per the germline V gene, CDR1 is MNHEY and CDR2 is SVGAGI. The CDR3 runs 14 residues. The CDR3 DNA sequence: TGTGCCAGCAGTCTCGCGGAGGTTTCAGATACGCAGTATTTT. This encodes CASSLAEVSDTQYF.

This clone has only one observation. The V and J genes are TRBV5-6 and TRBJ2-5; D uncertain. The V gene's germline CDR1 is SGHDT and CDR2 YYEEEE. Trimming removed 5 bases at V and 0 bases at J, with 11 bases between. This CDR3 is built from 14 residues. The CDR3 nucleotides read TGTGCCAGCAGGATAGGTGGGTACCAAGAGACCCAGTACTTC. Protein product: CASRIGGYQETQYF. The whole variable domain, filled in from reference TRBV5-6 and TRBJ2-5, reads DAGVTQSPTHLIKTRGQQVTLRCSPKSGHDTVSWYQQALGQGPQFIFQYYEEEERQRGNFPDRFSGHQFPNYSSELNVNALLLGDSALYLCASRIGGYQETQYFGPGTRLLVL.

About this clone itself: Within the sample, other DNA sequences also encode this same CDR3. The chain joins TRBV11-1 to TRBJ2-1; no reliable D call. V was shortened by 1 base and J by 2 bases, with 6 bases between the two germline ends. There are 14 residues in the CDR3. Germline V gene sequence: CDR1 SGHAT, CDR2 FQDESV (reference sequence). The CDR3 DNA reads TGTGCCAGCAGCTTAGGGGGAACCTACAATGAGCAGTTCTTC. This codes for CASSLGGTYNEQFF.

The CDR3 region has the DNA TGCGCCAGCAGCTCTGGACAGGTAGGCACTGAAGCTTTCTTT. Its translation is CASSSGQVGTEAFF. This rearrangement joins TRBV5-1 to TRBJ1-1, with 7 bases lining up with TRBD1. CDR3 length: 14 residues. With 3 bases clipped from V and 4 bases from J, the junction kept 6 bases outside the gene matches. Germline V gives CDR1 SGHRS, CDR2 YFSETQ.

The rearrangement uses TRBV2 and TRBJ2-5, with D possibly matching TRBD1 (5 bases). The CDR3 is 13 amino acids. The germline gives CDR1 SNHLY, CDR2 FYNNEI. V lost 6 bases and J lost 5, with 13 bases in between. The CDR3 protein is CASSSSGAETQYF. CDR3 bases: TGTGCCAGCAGCTCTAGTGGGGCGGAGACCCAGTACTTC.

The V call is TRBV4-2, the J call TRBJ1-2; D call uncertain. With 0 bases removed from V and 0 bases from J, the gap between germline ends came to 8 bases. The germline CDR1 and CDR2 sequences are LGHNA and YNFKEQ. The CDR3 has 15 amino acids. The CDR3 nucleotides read TGTGCCAGCAGCCAAGATGGAGTCTCTAACTATGGCTACACCTTC. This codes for CASSQDGVSNYGYTF.

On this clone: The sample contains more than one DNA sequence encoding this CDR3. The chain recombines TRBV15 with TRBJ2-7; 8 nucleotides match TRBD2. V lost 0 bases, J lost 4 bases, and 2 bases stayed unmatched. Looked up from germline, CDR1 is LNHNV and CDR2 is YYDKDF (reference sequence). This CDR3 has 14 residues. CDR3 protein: CATSRDPSGYEQYF. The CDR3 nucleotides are TGTGCCACCAGCAGAGATCCTAGCGGGTACGAGCAGTACTTC.

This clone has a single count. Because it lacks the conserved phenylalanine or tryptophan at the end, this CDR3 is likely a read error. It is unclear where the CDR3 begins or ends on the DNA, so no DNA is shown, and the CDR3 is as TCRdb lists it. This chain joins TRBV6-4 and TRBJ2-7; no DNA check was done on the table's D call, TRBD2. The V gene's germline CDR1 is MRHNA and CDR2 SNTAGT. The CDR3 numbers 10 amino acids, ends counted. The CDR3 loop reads CASLPAAGPL.

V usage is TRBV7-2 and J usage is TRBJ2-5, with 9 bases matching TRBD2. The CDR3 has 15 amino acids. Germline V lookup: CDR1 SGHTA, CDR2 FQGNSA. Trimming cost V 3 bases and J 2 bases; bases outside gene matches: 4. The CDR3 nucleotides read TGTGCCAGCAGCTTCGCGGGAGGGGGGCAAGAGACCCAGTACTTC. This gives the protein CASSFAGGGQETQYF.

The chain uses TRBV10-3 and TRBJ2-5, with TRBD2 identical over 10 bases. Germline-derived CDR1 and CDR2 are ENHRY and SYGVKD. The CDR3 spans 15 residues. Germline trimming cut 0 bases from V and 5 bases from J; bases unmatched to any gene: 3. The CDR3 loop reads CAISESQTSGETQYF. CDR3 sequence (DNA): TGTGCCATCAGTGAGTCTCAGACTAGCGGGGAGACCCAGTACTTC.

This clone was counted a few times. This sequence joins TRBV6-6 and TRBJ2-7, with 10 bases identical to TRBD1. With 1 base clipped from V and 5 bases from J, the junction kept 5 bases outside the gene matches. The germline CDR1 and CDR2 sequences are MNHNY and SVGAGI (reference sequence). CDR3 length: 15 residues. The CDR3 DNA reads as TGTGCCAGCAGTTACTTCGGGACAGGGGAAAACGAGCAGTACTTC. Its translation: CASSYFGTGENEQYF.

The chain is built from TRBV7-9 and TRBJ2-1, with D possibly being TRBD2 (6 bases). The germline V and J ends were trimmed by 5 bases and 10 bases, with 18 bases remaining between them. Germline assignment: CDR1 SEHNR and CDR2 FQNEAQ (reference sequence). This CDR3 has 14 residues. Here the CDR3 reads CASSIQSGYREQFF. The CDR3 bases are TGTGCCAGCAGCATTCAGAGCGGGTACCGAGAGCAGTTCTTC.

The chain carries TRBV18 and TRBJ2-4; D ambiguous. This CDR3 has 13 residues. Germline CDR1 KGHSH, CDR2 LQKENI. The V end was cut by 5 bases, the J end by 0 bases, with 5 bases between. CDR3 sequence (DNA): TGTGCCAGCTCAGCTTTAGCCAAAAACATTCAGTACTTC. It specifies CASSALAKNIQYF.

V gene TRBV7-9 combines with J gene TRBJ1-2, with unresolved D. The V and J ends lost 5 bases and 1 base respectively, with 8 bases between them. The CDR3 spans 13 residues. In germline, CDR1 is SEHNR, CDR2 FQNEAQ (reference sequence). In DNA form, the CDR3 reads TGTGCCAGCAGCCCGAACTATAACTATGGCTACACCTTC. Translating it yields CASSPNYNYGYTF.

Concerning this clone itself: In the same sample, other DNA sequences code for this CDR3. The CDR3 DNA is TGTGCCAGCAGCTTCGGGGCGGAGACCCAGTACTTC. It codes for CASSFGAETQYF. The J gene is TRBJ2-5, the V gene TRBV7-2; D tentatively fits TRBD1 or TRBD2 (5 bases each). The CDR3 spans 12 residues. Germline CDR1 reads SGHTA; CDR2 reads FQGNSA. V was cut by 3 bases and J by 5 bases, with 7 bases left in between.

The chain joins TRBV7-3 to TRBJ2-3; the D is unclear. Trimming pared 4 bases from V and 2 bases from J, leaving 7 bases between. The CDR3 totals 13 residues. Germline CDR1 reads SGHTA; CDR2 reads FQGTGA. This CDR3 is CASSYYLTDTQYF. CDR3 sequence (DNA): TGTGCCAGCAGCTACTACCTCACAGATACGCAGTATTTT.

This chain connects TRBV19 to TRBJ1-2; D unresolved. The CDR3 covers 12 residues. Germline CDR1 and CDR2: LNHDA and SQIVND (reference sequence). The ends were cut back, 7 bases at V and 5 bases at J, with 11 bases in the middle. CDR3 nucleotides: TGTGCCAGTAAAATCCAATCTTATGGCTACACCTTC. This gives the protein CASKIQSYGYTF. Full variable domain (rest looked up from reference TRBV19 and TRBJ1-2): DGGITQSPKYLFRKEGQNVTLSCEQNLNHDAMYWYRQDPGQGLRLIYYSQIVNDFQKGDIAEGYSVSREKKESFPLTVTSAQKNPTAFYLCASKIQSYGYTFGSGTRLTVV.

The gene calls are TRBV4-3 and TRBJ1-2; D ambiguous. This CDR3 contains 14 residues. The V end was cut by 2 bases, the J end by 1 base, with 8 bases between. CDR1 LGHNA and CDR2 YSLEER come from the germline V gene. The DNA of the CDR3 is TGCGCCAGCAGCCAACAAACAGTTAACTATGGCTACACCTTC. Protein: CASSQQTVNYGYTF.

CDR3: CASSVDPIGSGGFMETQYF. CDR3 sequence (DNA): TGTGCCAGCAGCGTCGACCCCATCGGGAGCGGGGGGTTTATGGAGACCCAGTACTTC. This sequence joins TRBV9 and TRBJ2-5; 9 positions agree with TRBD2. Germline loops: CDR1 SGDLS, CDR2 YYNGEE. This CDR3 spans 19 amino acids. V dropped 2 bases and J dropped 5; count of bases not matched to a gene: 19.

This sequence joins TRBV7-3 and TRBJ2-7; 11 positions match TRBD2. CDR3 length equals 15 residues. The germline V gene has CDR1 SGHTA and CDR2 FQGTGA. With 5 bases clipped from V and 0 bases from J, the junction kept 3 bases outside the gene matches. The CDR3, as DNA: TGTGCCAGCAGCCTAGGGACTAGCGGCTCCTACGAGCAGTACTTC. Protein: CASSLGTSGSYEQYF. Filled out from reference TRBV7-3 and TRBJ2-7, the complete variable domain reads GAGVSQTPSNKVTEKGKYVELRCDPISGHTALYWYRQSLGQGPEFLIYFQGTGAADDSGLPNDRFFAVRPEGSVSTLKIQRTERGDSAVYLCASSLGTSGSYEQYFGPGTRLTVT.